Shown below are 32 T cell receptor beta chains from a single sample sequenced in a study of blood T cell repertoires in COVID-19. The data were produced by immunoSEQ multiplex PCR, yet TCRdb's version contains in-frame clones alone and is incomplete. The sample has 300,000 to 400,000 clones, 88% seen once. Sequencing was done on a sample of peripheral blood. The origin of the receptors is a woman aged 70-85 years with COVID-19, enrolled during active disease.

This chain uses TRBV28 with TRBJ1-4; D remains ambiguous. Deletions cut 3 bases from V and 5 bases from J, with 10 bases between. Germline CDR1 and CDR2: MDHEN and SYDVKM. There are 14 residues in the CDR3. CDR3 residues: CASSFHRSNEKLFF. In DNA form, the CDR3 reads TGTGCCAGCAGTTTTCACAGATCCAATGAAAAACTGTTTTTT.

J is TRBJ1-2 and V is TRBV10-3; perhaps TRBD1 as D (6 bases). The germline V gene has CDR1 ENHRY and CDR2 SYGVKD. This CDR3 contains 17 residues. V lost 2 bases and J 5 bases, leaving 21 bases between the germline ends. The CDR3 loop is CAISEVGQLHAPYGYTF. In DNA, the CDR3 is TGTGCCATCAGTGAGGTCGGACAGCTACATGCCCCTTATGGCTACACCTTC.

This clone appeared once. V gene TRBV24-1 combines with J gene TRBJ1-1, with D possibly TRBD1 on 5 matching bases. The CDR3 is made up of 14 amino acids. Trimming pared 3 bases from V and 9 bases from J, leaving 16 bases between. Germline assignment: CDR1 KGHDR and CDR2 SFDVKD. DNA of the CDR3: TGTGCCACCAGTGATAGCCGGGACTCAAGGAAAGCTTTCTTT. It translates to CATSDSRDSRKAFF.

The rearrangement joins TRBV6-2 or TRBV6-3 to TRBJ2-2; 13 bases match TRBD2. There are 17 residues in the CDR3. V dropped 7 bases and J dropped 4; count of bases not matched to a gene: 9. CDR1 is MNHEY and CDR2 is SVGEGT in the germline V gene. The CDR3 is CASTPLGTSGATGELFF. Here the CDR3 DNA reads TGTGCCAGCACCCCCCTGGGGACTAGCGGGGCCACCGGGGAGCTGTTTTTT.

V is TRBV30 and J is TRBJ2-1; 7 nucleotides agree with TRBD2. The CDR3 is made up of 14 amino acids. After removal of 8 bases from V and 1 base from J, the junction contained 8 bases not matched to a gene. Germline loops: CDR1 GTSNPN, CDR2 SVGIG (reference sequence). CDR3 residues: CAHSSGGSYNEQFF. CDR3 bases: TGTGCCCACTCATCGGGGGGATCCTACAATGAGCAGTTCTTC.

The chain is built from TRBV7-2 and TRBJ2-3, with D possibly matching TRBD1 (6 bases). This CDR3 spans 16 amino acids. The germline V and J ends were trimmed by 4 bases and 4 bases, with 18 bases remaining between them. CDR1 is SGHTA, CDR2 FQGNSA, per germline. Here the CDR3 reads CASSSDRSLISDTQYF. The CDR3 coding sequence is TGTGCCAGCAGCTCTGACAGGTCCCTAATATCAGATACGCAGTATTTT. The full variable domain, in which reference TRBV7-2 and TRBJ2-3 provide the parts outside the CDR3, is GAGVSQSPSNKVTEKGKDVELRCDPISGHTALYWYRQSLGQGLEFLIYFQGNSAPDKSGLPSDRFSAERTGGSVSTLTIQRTQQEDSAVYLCASSSDRSLISDTQYFGPGTRLTVL.

This chain uses TRBV5-6 with TRBJ2-2, with D possibly TRBD2 on 6 matching bases. The ends were cut back, 4 bases at V and 7 bases at J, with 14 bases in the middle. CDR3 length equals 14 residues. Germline CDR1 SGHDT, CDR2 YYEEEE. DNA of the CDR3: TGTGCCAGCAGCCCCGGACTACCGGGCGGGGAGCTGTTTTTT. As protein: CASSPGLPGGELFF.

The chain employs TRBV27 and TRBJ1-5; 8 nucleotides agree with TRBD1. From germline, CDR1 is MNHEY and CDR2 SMNVEV (reference sequence). The CDR3 consists of 16 residues. The trim removed 6 bases at V and 4 bases at J, leaving 11 bases unmatched. Here the CDR3 DNA reads TGTGCCAGCAGCTCCACCGGGACAGGAGCTAATCAGCCCCAGCATTTT. It translates to CASSSTGTGANQPQHF.

The rearrangement joins TRBV6-1 to TRBJ2-5; 8 positions match TRBD2. Germline-derived CDR1 and CDR2 are MNHNS and SASEGT. J lost 6 bases, V lost 1 base, and 7 bases had no gene match. The CDR3 is made up of 15 amino acids. CDR3: CASSEGIAGMKTQYF. The CDR3 bases are TGTGCCAGCAGTGAAGGCATAGCGGGGATGAAGACCCAGTACTTC.

The J gene is TRBJ2-6, the V gene TRBV3-1 (or the pseudogene TRBV3-2), with D unclear. With 4 bases removed from V and 3 bases from J, the gap between germline ends came to 4 bases. CDR3 length equals 13 residues. The germline CDR1 and CDR2 sequences are LGHDT and YNNKEL (reference sequence). The CDR3 protein is CASSPSGANVLTF. The CDR3 coding sequence is TGTGCCAGCAGCCCCAGTGGGGCCAACGTCCTGACTTTC.

The chain combines TRBV24-1 with TRBJ2-7; 10 nucleotides line up with TRBD1. This CDR3 has 15 residues. CDR1 is KGHDR and CDR2 is SFDVKD in the germline V gene. V was clipped by 2 bases and J by 5 bases; unmatched bases: 5. CDR3 residues: CATSDWDRGGNEQYF. CDR3 coding DNA: TGTGCCACCAGTGATTGGGACAGGGGAGGGAACGAGCAGTACTTC.

The chain carries TRBV10-1 and TRBJ2-6; perhaps TRBD1 as D (5 bases). This CDR3 is 16 amino acids long. Germline values: CDR1 WNHNN, CDR2 SYGVQD (reference sequence). Trimming took 11 bases from V and 0 from J, leaving 17 bases between them. The CDR3 loop reads CARPDRVPSGANVLTF. CDR3 nucleotide sequence: TGCGCCCGGCCCGACAGAGTTCCCTCTGGGGCCAACGTCCTGACTTTC.

The sample holds one count of this clone. V is TRBV5-4 and J is TRBJ2-7; 12 nucleotides line up with TRBD2. This CDR3 has 15 residues. The V gene end was trimmed by 5 bases and the J gene end by 1 base; junction bases not matched to a gene: 4. Germline V gene lookup returns CDR1 SGHNT and CDR2 YYREEE (reference sequence). The CDR3 reads CASSRTSGASYEQYF. DNA for the CDR3: TGTGCCAGCAGTCGGACTAGCGGGGCTTCCTACGAGCAGTACTTC.

The rearrangement joins TRBV4-1 to TRBJ2-4, with D perhaps matching TRBD2 (5 bases). Germline CDR1 MGHRA, CDR2 YSYEKL. This CDR3 spans 15 amino acids. Between the trimmed V and J ends, which lost 1 base and 2 bases, there was a span of 9 bases. CDR3 amino acids: CASSQGLASKNIQYF. CDR3 nucleotide sequence: TGCGCCAGCAGCCAAGGGCTAGCTTCCAAAAACATTCAGTACTTC.

The V call is TRBV28, the J call TRBJ1-5, with D unclear. The CDR3 length is 14 residues. CDR1 and CDR2 from the germline V gene are MDHEN and SYDVKM. Deletions cut 5 bases from V and 5 bases from J, with 13 bases between. The CDR3 loop reads CASSAAVNYQPQHF. Written as DNA, the CDR3 is TGTGCCAGCAGTGCTGCGGTCAACTATCAGCCCCAGCATTTT.

This chain connects TRBV10-2 to TRBJ2-1; D is perhaps TRBD1 (6 bases). Germline V CDR1 and CDR2: WSHSY, SAAADI. V lost 6 bases to trimming and J lost 10 bases, with 10 bases between them. The CDR3 extends over 11 amino acids. CDR3 region: CASRSTGEQFF. Here the CDR3 DNA reads TGCGCCAGCAGGTCCACAGGGGAGCAGTTCTTC.

DNA of the CDR3: TGTGCCAGCAGCCCCCAGGGAGGGGACTCTGGAAACACCATATATTTT. It codes for CASSPQGGDSGNTIYF. This chain links TRBV11-2 with TRBJ1-3, with a weak D call TRBD1 (5 bases). The V end lost 5 bases, the J end lost 0 bases, and 14 bases lay between the germline ends. The CDR3 sequence is 16 residues long. Germline V gene sequence: CDR1 SGHAT, CDR2 FQNNGV.

CDR3: CASSPRAGMNTEAFF. DNA of the CDR3: TGTGCCAGCAGCCCCCGGGCAGGGATGAACACTGAAGCTTTCTTT. V usage is TRBV5-5 and J usage is TRBJ1-1; D might be TRBD1 (5 bases). CDR1 SGHKS and CDR2 YYEKEE come from the germline V gene (reference sequence). This CDR3 has 15 residues. Between the trimmed V and J ends, which lost 4 bases and 0 bases, there was a span of 13 bases.

As DNA, the CDR3 is TGTGCCAGCAGCTTAGAGCGGGGGGGGACCTACGAGCAGTACTTC. Translation gives CASSLERGGTYEQYF. The genes are TRBV7-2 and TRBJ2-7; 10 positions match TRBD2. In germline, CDR1 is SGHTA, CDR2 FQGNSA. Germline trimming cut 1 base from V and 2 bases from J; bases unmatched to any gene: 2. This CDR3 comprises 15 residues.

This clone was seen once. The chain couples TRBV28 to TRBJ1-2; weak D call: TRBD1 (5 bases). CDR1 MDHEN and CDR2 SYDVKM come from the germline V gene. CDR3 length: 14 amino acids. V lost 4 bases, J lost 6 bases, and 15 bases lay in between. The CDR3 loop reads CASSSSPGRDGYTF. The CDR3, as DNA: TGTGCCAGCAGTTCATCCCCAGGGAGGGATGGCTACACCTTC.

The chain employs TRBV2 and TRBJ2-5, with unresolved D. The CDR3 has 13 amino acids. The V and J ends lost 3 bases and 5 bases respectively, with 10 bases between them. CDR1 is SNHLY and CDR2 is FYNNEI in the germline V gene. CDR3 DNA: TGTGCCAGCAGTGACGACTCGAAGGAGACCCAGTACTTC. Protein sequence: CASSDDSKETQYF.

The J gene is TRBJ1-2, the V gene TRBV28, with TRBD1 matching 8 bases. CDR3 length: 13 residues. Germline V gene sequence: CDR1 MDHEN, CDR2 SYDVKM. V shed 6 bases, J shed 6 bases, and the junction held 6 bases outside the gene matches. The CDR3, as DNA: TGTGCCAGCAGACCGACAGGGGAACATGGCTACACCTTC. Its translation: CASRPTGEHGYTF.

The chain links TRBV30 to TRBJ2-7, with unresolved D. This CDR3 has 12 amino acids. Between the trimmed V and J ends, which lost 3 bases and 3 bases, there was a span of 9 bases. Germline V gene sequence: CDR1 GTSNPN, CDR2 SVGIG (reference sequence). The CDR3 region is CAWSGDHYEQYF. The CDR3 DNA is TGTGCCTGGAGCGGAGACCACTACGAGCAGTACTTC.

This clone was recorded only once. The chain combines TRBV10-3 with TRBJ2-1, with 10 bases identical to TRBD1. The CDR3 sequence is 13 residues long. The germline V gene encodes CDR1 ENHRY and CDR2 SYGVKD. J gave up 8 bases and V 10 bases, and 8 bases lay outside the gene matches. As DNA, the CDR3 is TGTGCCACGACGACAGGGGGCTTCGATGAGCAGTTCTTC. Translated: CATTTGGFDEQFF.

About this clone: Additional DNA sequences in this sample encode the identical CDR3. The rearrangement joins TRBV19 to TRBJ1-5; D uncertain. The V end lost 6 bases, the J end lost 2 bases, and 5 bases lay between the germline ends. In germline, CDR1 is LNHDA, CDR2 SQIVND (reference sequence). This CDR3 contains 12 residues. CDR3 sequence reads: CASRGGNQPQHF. The DNA of the CDR3 is TGTGCCAGTAGGGGCGGCAATCAGCCCCAGCATTTT.

This chain connects TRBV3-1 (or the pseudogene TRBV3-2) to TRBJ2-3; D is unclear. The germline gives CDR1 LGHDT, CDR2 YNNKEL (reference sequence). The CDR3 totals 14 residues. Trimming took 0 bases from V and 5 from J, leaving 9 bases between them. The CDR3 spells CASSQERGEDTQYF. As DNA, the CDR3 is TGTGCCAGCAGCCAAGAAAGAGGCGAAGATACGCAGTATTTT.

The CDR3 reads CASSLEPNEKLFF. The CDR3 region has the DNA TGTGCCAGCAGCTTAGAGCCTAATGAAAAACTGTTTTTT. The rearrangement uses TRBV7-2 and TRBJ1-4; no reliable D call. This CDR3 has 13 amino acids. Looked up from germline, CDR1 is SGHTA and CDR2 is FQGNSA. V lost 1 base and J 3 bases, leaving 3 bases between the germline ends. The whole variable domain, remainder taken from reference TRBV7-2 and TRBJ1-4, is GAGVSQSPSNKVTEKGKDVELRCDPISGHTALYWYRQSLGQGLEFLIYFQGNSAPDKSGLPSDRFSAERTGGSVSTLTIQRTQQEDSAVYLCASSLEPNEKLFFGSGTQLSVL.

The genes are TRBV24-1 and TRBJ2-3; a possible D gene is TRBD2 (5 bases). Trimming removed 1 base at V and 6 bases at J, with 10 bases between. The germline CDR1 and CDR2 sequences are KGHDR and SFDVKD. This CDR3 has 14 residues. CDR3 sequence reads: CATSDFRGTDTQYF. In nucleotides, the CDR3 is TGTGCCACCAGTGATTTCCGGGGTACGGATACGCAGTATTTT.

The rearrangement links TRBV6-5 to TRBJ2-7, with 8 bases identical to TRBD1. The CDR3 runs to 14 residues. The V and J ends lost 7 bases and 4 bases, in that order; junction bases with no gene match: 9. Germline CDR1 is MNHEY and CDR2 is SVGAGI. In DNA, the CDR3 is TGTGCCAGCATCGGACAGGGAACTAGATACGAGCAGTACTTC. Amino acid sequence: CASIGQGTRYEQYF.

CDR3 DNA: TGTGCCAGCAGTCCATTCAGAGGGAGTGGAGAGACCCAGTACTTC. It yields the protein CASSPFRGSGETQYF. The rearrangement links TRBV6-6 to TRBJ2-5; TRBD2 might be the D (5 bases). CDR1 and CDR2 from the germline V gene are MNHNY and SVGAGI (reference sequence). The CDR3 is 15 residues long. V was pared by 5 bases and J by 4 bases, with 17 bases between.

The chain joins TRBV30 to TRBJ1-2, with a tentative D call TRBD1 (5 bases). Per germline, CDR1 GTSNPN and CDR2 SVGIG (reference sequence). This CDR3 contains 12 residues. With 2 bases removed from V and 8 bases from J, the gap between germline ends came to 12 bases. The CDR3 is CAWSPGSGGYTF. The DNA for the CDR3 is TGTGCCTGGAGTCCAGGGTCTGGAGGCTACACCTTC.

This clone was observed once. J is TRBJ1-2 and V is TRBV1; the table assigns TRBD1, which was not confirmed against the DNA. TRBV1 is termed a pseudogene. The CDR3 has 16 amino acids. The DNA for the CDR3 is TGCACCAGCAGCCAAGTTCCAGGACAGGGGGCCTATGGCTACACCTTC. Protein sequence: CTSSQVPGQGAYGYTF.